This T cell receptor (beta chain) was sequenced in a study of control samples from healthy donors and cancer patients. TCRdb's table, derived via immunoSEQ multiplex PCR, lists solely in-frame clones and lacks some. The sample has over 70,000 clones; about 89% are singletons. CDR3 length: 14 amino acids. The V end was cut by 7 bases, the J end by 6 bases, with 18 bases between. The germline V gene encodes CDR1 MDHEN and CDR2 SYDVKM. The rearrangement joins TRBV28 to TRBJ1-2, with D tentatively TRBD1 (6 bases). This clonotype was obtained from a woman aged 60-75 years in good health. What was sequenced was blood. CDR3 amino acids: CASIERYRAHGYTF. CDR3 DNA sequence: TGTGCCAGCATCGAGAGATACAGGGCACATGGCTACACCTTC.